Listed here are 14 T cell receptor beta chains from one sample, sequenced in a study of cytomegalovirus exposure and HLA in healthy donors. This PCR relied on a set of 60 Vbeta primers and 13 Jbeta primers. Clones were sequenced by immunoSEQ multiplex PCR, and TCRdb holds only the in-frame ones, with some missing. The sample contains approximately 240,000 clones, around 80% of which appear only once. The material sequenced was PBMCs. These receptors were collected from a woman in her forties in good health and CMV-seronegative.

The chain has TRBV7-9 and TRBJ1-2; TRBD1 might be the D (6 bases). Between the trimmed V and J ends, which lost 5 bases and 6 bases, there was a span of 13 bases. The CDR3 runs to 13 residues. Germline CDR1 and CDR2: SEHNR and FQNEAQ (reference sequence). CDR3 in DNA: TGTGCCAGCAGCCCTAGGCAGGGGAATGGCTACACCTTC. Translation: CASSPRQGNGYTF.

The chain uses TRBV7-9 and TRBJ2-5, with 8 bases lining up with TRBD1. V gave up 3 bases and J gave up 1 base; unmatched junction bases: 1. The CDR3 contains 14 residues. The germline CDR1 and CDR2 sequences are SEHNR and FQNEAQ (reference sequence). CDR3: CASSFGQGQETQYF. The CDR3 DNA reads as TGTGCCAGCAGCTTCGGACAGGGCCAAGAGACCCAGTACTTC.

J is TRBJ2-1 and V is TRBV25-1; 9 bases agree with TRBD1. Looked up from germline, CDR1 is MGHDK and CDR2 is SYGVNS. The CDR3 is made up of 16 amino acids. With 3 bases clipped from V and 8 bases from J, the junction kept 11 bases outside the gene matches. CDR3 protein: CASSDLEPGQGHEQFF. CDR3 nucleotides: TGTGCCAGCAGTGATTTAGAACCGGGACAGGGACATGAGCAGTTCTTC.

The genes are TRBV13 and TRBJ1-4; TRBD1 might be the D (6 bases). CDR3 size: 14 residues. Germline CDR1 and CDR2: PRHDT and FYEKMQ (reference sequence). V gave up 4 bases and J gave up 8 bases, with 14 bases separating them. CDR3 DNA sequence: TGTGCCAGCAGCTCGTCAGGGGCTTTGGAAAAACTGTTTTTT. As protein: CASSSSGALEKLFF.

V gene TRBV5-1 combines with J gene TRBJ2-5, with 10 nucleotides matching TRBD1. The germline V gene encodes CDR1 SGHRS and CDR2 YFSETQ. The CDR3 consists of 15 residues. The J segment lost 9 bases and the V segment lost 4 bases, leaving 12 bases of the junction unmatched. The CDR3 DNA follows: TGCGCCAGCAGCGCGGGGACAGGGGCAGAGCGGCCCCAGTACTTC. This sequence encodes CASSAGTGAERPQYF.

The rearrangement links TRBV2 to TRBJ2-7; 8 bases line up with TRBD2. After removal of 4 bases from V and 3 bases from J, the junction contained 14 bases not matched to a gene. The CDR3 has 17 residues. In germline, CDR1 is SNHLY, CDR2 FYNNEI. The CDR3 spells CASSGKVFSAGDYEQYF. Here the CDR3 DNA reads TGTGCCAGCAGTGGGAAGGTCTTCTCAGCGGGGGACTACGAGCAGTACTTC.

This rearrangement joins TRBV5-1 to TRBJ2-1; D may be TRBD2 (6 bases). The ends were cut back, 3 bases at V and 15 bases at J, with 19 bases in the middle. The V gene's germline CDR1 is SGHRS and CDR2 YFSETQ. This CDR3 comprises 13 residues. In nucleotides, the CDR3 is TGCGCCAGCAGCTGGGGGGAATCGAAACCCTTGTTCTTC. Amino acids: CASSWGESKPLFF.

On this clone: Germline is not matched at one junction end, which may reflect a read error. The chain employs TRBV14 and TRBJ1-1; D is uncertain. CDR1 and CDR2 from the germline V gene are SGHDN and FVKESK. This CDR3 is 14 amino acids long. The CDR3 DNA follows: TGTGCCAGCAGCCATCGGGGAACGGGCACTGGAGCTTTCTTT. This sequence encodes CASSHRGTGTGAFF.

The chain employs TRBV28 and TRBJ2-5; D is possibly TRBD2 (6 bases). The germline gives CDR1 MDHEN, CDR2 SYDVKM. V was cut by 6 bases and J by 5 bases, with 22 bases left in between. There are 16 residues in the CDR3. The chain's CDR3 is CASSPATAPGVETQYF. The CDR3 DNA sequence: TGTGCCAGCAGCCCCGCGACAGCCCCGGGGGTGGAGACCCAGTACTTC.

The chain is built from TRBV19 and TRBJ2-7; tentatively, D is TRBD1 (6 bases). Trimming stripped 5 bases from V and 5 bases from J, with 10 bases between. The CDR3 loop spans 12 amino acids. Germline lookup yields CDR1 LNHDA and CDR2 SQIVND (reference sequence). CDR3 DNA sequence: TGTGCCAGTAGTGCCACAGGGAACGAGCAGTACTTC. This gives the protein CASSATGNEQYF.

This rearrangement joins TRBV7-8 to TRBJ2-1; a weak D match, TRBD1 (5 bases). The CDR3 covers 13 residues. In germline, CDR1 is SGHVS, CDR2 FQNEAQ. V lost 5 bases to trimming and J lost 4 bases, with 9 bases between them. The CDR3 coding sequence is TGTGCCAGCAGCCCGACAGTTTACAATGAGCAGTTCTTC. Translated, it gives CASSPTVYNEQFF.

The V gene is TRBV6-1, the J gene TRBJ1-2, with 7 bases matching TRBD1. The CDR3 runs to 13 residues. V was pared by 6 bases and J by 1 base, with 2 bases of the junction left unmatched. The germline CDR1 and CDR2 sequences are MNHNS and SASEGT. The CDR3 loop is CASSRDSNYGYTF. CDR3 DNA sequence: TGTGCCAGCAGCCGGGACAGTAACTATGGCTACACCTTC.

This chain connects TRBV6-5 to TRBJ1-1, with D hard to call. CDR3 length: 16 residues. The V gene lost 0 bases and the J gene lost 0 bases, with 11 bases spanning the gap. The germline gives CDR1 MNHEY, CDR2 SVGAGI. The CDR3 coding sequence is TGTGCCAGCAGTTACTCGAGGGTAGGCATGAACACTGAAGCTTTCTTT. It is translated as CASSYSRVGMNTEAFF.

The chain carries TRBV4-2 and TRBJ2-5; 12 bases are shared with TRBD2. The length of the CDR3 is 17 residues. With V trimmed by 1 base and J by 2 bases, 5 bases remained unmatched. The germline V gene has CDR1 LGHNA and CDR2 YNFKEQ. The CDR3, as DNA: TGTGCCAGCAGCCAAGGGGCTAGCGGGGGGGTTCAAGAGACCCAGTACTTC. The encoded protein is CASSQGASGGVQETQYF.